These 21 T cell receptor beta chains were all obtained from the same sample, sequenced in a study of vaccination and CD4 T cells after COVID-19. Sequencing of the DNA from cultured CD4+ T cells was carried out with the Oncomine TCR Beta short-read assay. TCRdb analysed the PCR reads with MiXCR anew, one entry per CDR3 protein. The repertoire holds about 11,000 distinct CDR3 sequences, with roughly 77% as singletons. The treatment: approximately nine-day PBMC culture with coronavirus spike peptide pools or control peptides (ViraFEST assay). These receptors are not linked to any known antigen. The specimen sequenced was CD4+ T cells from blood, cultured in vitro. These receptors were obtained from a human donor who had recovered from COVID-19.

The chain carries TRBV7-2 and TRBJ1-1; TRBD1 might be the D (6 bases). This CDR3 comprises 14 residues. CDR1 is SGHTA and CDR2 is FQGNSA in the germline V gene. The ends were cut back, 0 bases at V and 7 bases at J, with 12 bases in the middle. CDR3 loop: CASSLAQGFSEAFF. Written as DNA, the CDR3 is TGTGCCAGCAGCTTAGCTCAGGGGTTCAGTGAAGCTTTCTTT.

The chain carries TRBV6-5 and TRBJ2-5; 7 bases agree with TRBD1. The CDR3 is made up of 13 amino acids. The V gene's germline CDR1 is MNHEY and CDR2 SVGAGI. Trimming at V came to 2 bases and at J to 5 bases, leaving 2 bases not matched to a gene. CDR3 region: CASSYGRGETQYF. CDR3 bases: TGTGCCAGCAGTTACGGCAGGGGGGAGACCCAGTACTTC.

The chain links TRBV27 to TRBJ1-2; 9 nucleotides align to TRBD1. The CDR3 extends over 18 amino acids. In germline, CDR1 is MNHEY, CDR2 SMNVEV (reference sequence). V shed 2 bases and J 7 bases; nucleotides not matched to a gene: 17. CDR3 sequence reads: CASSLGAGQGLGLGGYTF. Written as DNA, the CDR3 is TGTGCCAGCAGTTTAGGGGCGGGACAGGGATTAGGTCTAGGTGGCTACACCTTC.

The chain carries TRBV28 and TRBJ1-5, with 7 bases fitting TRBD1. Germline lookup yields CDR1 MDHEN and CDR2 SYDVKM. CDR3 length equals 13 residues. J gave up 4 bases and V 7 bases, and 4 bases lay outside the gene matches. The chain's CDR3 is CASIRDRNQPQHF. CDR3 sequence (DNA): TGTGCCAGCATTCGGGACAGAAATCAGCCCCAGCATTTT.

The rearrangement joins TRBV7-2 to TRBJ2-7; 8 nucleotides align to TRBD1. V lost 5 bases and J lost 3; bases outside the gene matches: 6. Germline assignment: CDR1 SGHTA and CDR2 FQGNSA. The CDR3 is 14 residues long. CDR3 DNA: TGTGCCAGCAGCCCTAGGACAGGGAACTACGAGCAGTACTTC. Its protein is CASSPRTGNYEQYF.

V gene TRBV23-1 combines with J gene TRBJ1-1, with D uncertain. TRBV23-1 is known as an ORF, though its function is uncertain. This CDR3 has 13 amino acids. Trimming took off 5 bases at V and 4 bases at J, with 11 bases between the two ends. Written as DNA, the CDR3 is TGCGCCAGCAGTTCTAGGGATTTCACTGAAGCTTTCTTT. The encoded protein is CASSSRDFTEAFF.

This clonotype appeared a single time. The chain combines TRBV29-1 with TRBJ1-2, with D possibly TRBD1 on 5 matching bases. Germline-derived CDR1 and CDR2 are SQVTM and ANQGSEA. The V and J ends lost 3 bases and 8 bases respectively, with 7 bases between them. This CDR3 contains 10 residues. In DNA form, the CDR3 reads TGCAGCGTTGAGGGGCACGGCTACACCTTC. The encoded protein is CSVEGHGYTF.

This sequence joins TRBV20-1 and TRBJ1-1; D is perhaps TRBD1 (5 bases). The V end was cut by 5 bases, the J end by 3 bases, with 16 bases between. This CDR3 is 14 amino acids long. CDR1 is DFQATT and CDR2 is SNEGSKA in the germline V gene (reference sequence). CDR3 sequence: CSAWGGGGDTEAFF. The CDR3, as DNA: TGCAGTGCTTGGGGAGGCGGGGGGGACACTGAAGCTTTCTTT.

By share, this clonotype ranks as large. The chain recombines TRBV28 with TRBJ1-2, with D possibly matching TRBD1 (5 bases). Germline values: CDR1 MDHEN, CDR2 SYDVKM. Trimming left V 7 bases short and J 9 bases short, with 18 bases between. This CDR3 has 13 residues. For the CDR3, the DNA is TGTGCCAGCACTCTAACGAGTACAGGTAGCTACACCTTC. Protein: CASTLTSTGSYTF.

CDR3 residues: CASRPGTAQETQYF. DNA for the CDR3: TGTGCCAGCAGACCCGGGACAGCTCAAGAGACCCAGTACTTC. The rearrangement links TRBV6-2 or TRBV6-3 to TRBJ2-5, with TRBD1 identical over 7 bases. Germline loops: CDR1 MNHEY, CDR2 SVGEGT. The length of the CDR3 is 14 residues. After removal of 6 bases from V and 2 bases from J, the junction contained 6 bases not matched to a gene.

The chain carries TRBV20-1 and TRBJ1-2; a possible D gene is TRBD1 (6 bases). Per germline, CDR1 DFQATT and CDR2 SNEGSKA (reference sequence). The V end lost 0 bases, the J end lost 5 bases, and 13 bases lay between the germline ends. CDR3 length equals 14 residues. The CDR3 is CSAREGRTAYGYTF. CDR3 DNA sequence: TGCAGTGCTAGAGAAGGAAGGACAGCGTATGGCTACACCTTC.

The rearrangement links TRBV5-6 to TRBJ1-5, with D hard to call. The CDR3 totals 12 residues. Germline V CDR1 and CDR2: SGHDT, YYEEEE. Trimming shortened V by 1 base and J by 5 bases, and 4 bases separated the two germline ends. The CDR3 sequence is CASSLQDQPQHF. The DNA for the CDR3 is TGTGCCAGCAGCTTGCAAGATCAGCCCCAGCATTTT.

J is TRBJ1-5 and V is TRBV6-2 or TRBV6-3, with a possible D match to TRBD1 (5 bases). V gave up 7 bases and J gave up 7 bases, with 14 bases separating them. This CDR3 spans 13 amino acids. The V gene's germline CDR1 is MNHEY and CDR2 SVGEGT. The CDR3, as DNA: TGTGCCAGCAATTTAGTCGGGGGGCAGCCCCAGCATTTT. Translating gives CASNLVGGQPQHF.

The genes are TRBV28 and TRBJ2-7; 7 positions agree with TRBD2. The CDR3 sequence is 13 residues long. Trimming cost V 6 bases and J 9 bases; bases outside gene matches: 11. Germline-derived CDR1 and CDR2 are MDHEN and SYDVKM. The CDR3 protein is CASRIGGREGQYF. DNA of the CDR3: TGTGCCAGCAGGATCGGTGGGAGGGAGGGGCAGTACTTC.

The chain combines TRBV6-1 with TRBJ2-7; D uncertain. CDR1 and CDR2 from the germline V gene are MNHNS and SASEGT. CDR3 length: 13 amino acids. V lost 5 bases and J 7 bases, leaving 15 bases between the germline ends. CDR3 sequence reads: CASSPLTFGEQYF. CDR3 DNA: TGTGCCAGCAGTCCTCTTACATTCGGGGAGCAGTACTTC.

This clonotype is deemed large. The chain uses TRBV10-1 and TRBJ2-6; 7 bases fit TRBD2. This CDR3 has 15 amino acids. Germline V gene sequence: CDR1 WNHNN, CDR2 SYGVQD (reference sequence). Losses at the gene ends were 4 bases for V and 2 bases for J; bases not matched to a gene: 2. In DNA form, the CDR3 reads TGCGCCAGCAGTGCGGGGGGTGCTGGGGCCAACGTCCTGACTTTC. This gives the protein CASSAGGAGANVLTF.

Remarks on this clonotype: The germline gene is not matched at one end of the junction; a read error may be the cause. This chain joins TRBV28 and TRBJ2-2; TRBD1 is a possible D gene (5 bases). The CDR3 spans 13 residues. Germline V CDR1 and CDR2: MDHEN, SYDVKM. CDR3 in amino acids: CATIKGNTRELFF. CDR3 sequence (DNA): TGTGCCACCATCAAGGGGAACACCAGGGAGCTGTTTTTT.

This clonotype appeared a few times. V gene TRBV15 combines with J gene TRBJ1-6; D ambiguous. The V end lost 1 base, the J end lost 0 bases, and 10 bases lay between the germline ends. In germline, CDR1 is LNHNV, CDR2 YYDKDF (reference sequence). The CDR3 length is 17 residues. CDR3 nucleotides: TGTGCCACCAGCAGAGGGTTAGGGAGCTCCTATAATTCACCCCTCCACTTT. Its protein is CATSRGLGSSYNSPLHF. Drawing the rest from reference TRBV15 and TRBJ1-6, the complete variable domain is DAMVIQNPRYQVTQFGKPVTLSCSQTLNHNVMYWYQQKSSQAPKLLFHYYDKDFNNEADTPDNFQSRRPNTSFCFLDIRSPGLGDTAMYLCATSRGLGSSYNSPLHFGNGTRLTVT.

This chain links TRBV10-1 with TRBJ2-5, with TRBD2 matching 7 bases. CDR3 length: 15 residues. Looked up from germline, CDR1 is WNHNN and CDR2 is SYGVQD (reference sequence). With 9 bases clipped from V and 2 bases from J, the junction kept 12 bases outside the gene matches. This chain's CDR3 is CASTRVAGQQETQYF. CDR3 DNA sequence: TGCGCCAGTACCCGGGTAGCGGGTCAACAAGAGACCCAGTACTTC.

V gene TRBV24-1 combines with J gene TRBJ1-2; D gene uncertain. This CDR3 contains 14 residues. The germline gives CDR1 KGHDR, CDR2 SFDVKD. Trimming removed 7 bases at V and 4 bases at J, with 15 bases between. This CDR3 reads CATRPSWGAYGYTF. DNA for the CDR3: TGTGCCACCAGACCTAGCTGGGGAGCCTATGGCTACACCTTC.

This sequence joins TRBV7-2 and TRBJ2-5, with 10 nucleotides matching TRBD2. Germline V CDR1 and CDR2: SGHTA, FQGNSA. With V trimmed by 5 bases and J by 5 bases, 5 bases remained unmatched. The CDR3 consists of 14 residues. Written as DNA, the CDR3 is TGTGCCAGCAGCCCTAGCGGGAGTCGGGAGACCCAGTACTTC. Protein product: CASSPSGSRETQYF.